Detailed here is one TCR beta chain. It was during active infection that Seattle patients were enrolled and then longitudinally followed. This CDR3 has 17 residues. The ends were cut back, 4 bases at V and 0 bases at J, with 17 bases in the middle. The germline V gene has CDR1 SGHRS and CDR2 YFSETQ. This entry comes from a study of blood T cell repertoires in COVID-19. Study background: Material from acute and convalescent COVID-19 was sourced from the United States, Italy and Spain. In each case, the material was cDNA or gDNA derived from T cells, B-cell-depleted T cells, or PBMCs.

In the original processing: From reference gene primer amplification, estimates of nucleated cell counts were derived. Sequencing was performed with immunoSEQ multiplex PCR; in TCRdb, only in-frame clones are kept and a portion is missing. That table gives V, J and clone size, and the DNA gave D and trimming. The data show around 230,000 clones, over 75% seen once. Sequenced input: peripheral blood. This receptor was taken from a man aged 45-65 years with COVID-19, enrolled during active disease. The chain employs TRBV5-1 and TRBJ2-1; possibly TRBD1 for D (6 bases). The CDR3 spells CASSEGNRVPSYNEQFF. DNA for the CDR3: TGCGCCAGCAGCGAAGGAAACAGGGTGCCCTCCTACAATGAGCAGTTCTTC.